This T cell receptor (beta chain) stems from a study of T cells in localized non-small cell lung cancer. Findings and caveats of the study: Those with higher blood T cell density had longer overall survival. In adjacent lung, a median around 52 of the top 100 tumor clones were found.

On this clone: Its cognate antigen is unknown.

Profiled with immunoSEQ multiplex PCR; TCRdb holds only in-frame clones, not every one. Found here are about 70,000 clones, approximately 87% of them singletons; the top ten hold roughly 22%. This sequence was found in an older male donor with stage III squamous cell lung carcinoma. Sequencing used peripheral blood, obtained before any cancer treatment.

In DNA form, the CDR3 reads TGTGCCAGCGGACAGGGGATGGCAGCCGGGGAGCTGTTTTTT. This encodes CASGQGMAAGELFF. The chain recombines TRBV5-4 with TRBJ2-2; 9 bases fit TRBD1. The J segment lost 6 bases and the V segment lost 7 bases, leaving 7 bases of the junction unmatched. There are 14 residues in the CDR3. The germline gives CDR1 SGHNT, CDR2 YYREEE (reference sequence).